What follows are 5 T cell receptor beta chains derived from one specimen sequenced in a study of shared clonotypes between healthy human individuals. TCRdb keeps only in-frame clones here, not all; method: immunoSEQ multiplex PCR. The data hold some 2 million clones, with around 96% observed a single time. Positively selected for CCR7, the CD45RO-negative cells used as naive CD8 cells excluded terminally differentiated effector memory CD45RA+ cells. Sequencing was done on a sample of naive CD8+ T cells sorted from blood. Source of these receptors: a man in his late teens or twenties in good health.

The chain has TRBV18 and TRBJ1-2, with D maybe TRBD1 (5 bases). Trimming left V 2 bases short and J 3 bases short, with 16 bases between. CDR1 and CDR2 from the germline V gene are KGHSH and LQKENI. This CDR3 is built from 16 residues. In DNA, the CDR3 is TGTGCCAGCTCACCAAACAGGACCCCACGGTACTATGGCTACACCTTC. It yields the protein CASSPNRTPRYYGYTF.

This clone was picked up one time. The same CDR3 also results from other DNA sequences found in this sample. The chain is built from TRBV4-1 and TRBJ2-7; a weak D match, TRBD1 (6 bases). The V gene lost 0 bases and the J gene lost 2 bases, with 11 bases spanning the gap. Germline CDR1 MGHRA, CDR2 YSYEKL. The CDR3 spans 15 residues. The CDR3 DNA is TGCGCCAGCAGCCAAGAAGGGCAGGGGCCCTACGAGCAGTACTTC. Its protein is CASSQEGQGPYEQYF.

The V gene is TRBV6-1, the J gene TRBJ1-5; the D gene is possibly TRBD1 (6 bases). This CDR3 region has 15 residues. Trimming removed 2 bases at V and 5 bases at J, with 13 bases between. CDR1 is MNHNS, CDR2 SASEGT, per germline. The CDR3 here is CASSEIRGAYQPQHF. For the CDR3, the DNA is TGTGCCAGCAGTGAAATTCGGGGGGCTTATCAGCCCCAGCATTTT.

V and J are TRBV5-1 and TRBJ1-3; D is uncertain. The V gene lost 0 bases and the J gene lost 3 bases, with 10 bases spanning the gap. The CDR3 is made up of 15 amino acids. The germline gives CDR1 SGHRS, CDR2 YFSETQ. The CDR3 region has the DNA TGCGCCAGCAGCTTGGATCCGACCGTTGGAAACACCATATATTTT. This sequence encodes CASSLDPTVGNTIYF.

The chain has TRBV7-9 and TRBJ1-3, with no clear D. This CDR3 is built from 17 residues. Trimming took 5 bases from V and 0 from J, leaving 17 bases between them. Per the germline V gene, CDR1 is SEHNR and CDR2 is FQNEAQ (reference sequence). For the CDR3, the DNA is TGTGCCAGCAGCGGGAGGCGGACGGGCGACTCTGGAAACACCATATATTTT. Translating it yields CASSGRRTGDSGNTIYF.